Sequencing of this T cell receptor (beta chain) was carried out in a study of cytomegalovirus exposure and HLA in healthy donors. 13 Jbeta primers and 60 Vbeta primers were used for the PCR. In the authors' workflow: An analysis performed later counted roughly 80 million unique TCR beta chains (approximately 11 million of them shared). Sequencing was performed with immunoSEQ multiplex PCR; in TCRdb, only in-frame clones are kept and a portion is missing. V, J and clone size reflect that table, while D and trimming were determined from the DNA. The sample totals just over 150,000 clones. This CDR3 has 14 amino acids. Germline CDR1 is KGHSH and CDR2 is LQKENI. The J segment lost 5 bases and the V segment lost 0 bases, leaving 3 bases of the junction unmatched.

This clonotype originated in a man between 25 and 39 years old in good health and CMV-seronegative. This sequence joins TRBV18 and TRBJ1-1; 7 nucleotides line up with TRBD1. Sequenced material: PBMCs. The CDR3 reads CASSPPTGRTEAFF. CDR3 DNA: TGTGCCAGCTCACCACCGACAGGGCGGACTGAAGCTTTCTTT.